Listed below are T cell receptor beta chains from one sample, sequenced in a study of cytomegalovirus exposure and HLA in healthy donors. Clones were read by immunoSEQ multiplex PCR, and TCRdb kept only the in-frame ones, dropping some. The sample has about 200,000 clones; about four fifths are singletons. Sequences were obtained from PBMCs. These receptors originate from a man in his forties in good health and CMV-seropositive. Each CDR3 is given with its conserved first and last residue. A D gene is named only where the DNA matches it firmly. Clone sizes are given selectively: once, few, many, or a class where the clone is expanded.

CDR3: CASRRLAGVYEQYF
DNA: TGTGCCAGCAGGCGACTAGCGGGAGTTTACGAGCAGTACTTC
J: TRBJ2-7
size: .
D: TRBD2
V: TRBV6-1

CDR3: CASSPQRTGEQFF
DNA: TGTGCCAGCAGTCCCCAAAGGACAGGGGAGCAGTTCTTC
J: TRBJ2-1
size: .
D: TRBD1
V: TRBV28

CDR3: CASSLDPPGSAPYEQYF
DNA: TGCGCCAGCAGCTTGGACCCCCCGGGGTCTGCACCCTACGAGCAGTACTTC
J: TRBJ2-7
size: few
D: .
V: TRBV5-1

CDR3: CASSLVGTGYNEQFF
DNA: TGCGCCAGCAGCTTGGTCGGGACAGGGTACAATGAGCAGTTCTTC
J: TRBJ2-1
size: .
D: TRBD1
V: TRBV5-1

CDR3: CASSRGGQETQYF
DNA: TGTGCCAGCAGCAGGGGGGGCCAAGAGACCCAGTACTTC
J: TRBJ2-5
size: .
D: .
V: TRBV7-9

CDR3: CSDRLAGGSGNEQFF
DNA: TGCAGCGACCGACTAGCGGGAGGATCCGGAAATGAGCAGTTCTTC
J: TRBJ2-1
size: .
D: TRBD2
V: TRBV29-1

CDR3: CASSIVAGDSYEQYF
DNA: TGTGCCAGTAGTATAGTTGCGGGAGACTCCTACGAGCAGTACTTC
J: TRBJ2-7
size: .
D: TRBD2
V: TRBV19

CDR3: CASSATRFAQPQHF
DNA: TGTGCCAGCAGTGCCACGCGGTTTGCTCAGCCCCAGCATTTT
J: TRBJ1-5
size: .
D: .
V: TRBV2

CDR3: CASSEGGESNQPQHF
DNA: TGTGCCAGCAGTGAGGGTGGTGAGAGCAATCAGCCCCAGCATTTT
J: TRBJ1-5
size: .
D: .
V: TRBV28

CDR3: CASTKRESYNEQFF
DNA: TGTGCCAGTACCAAGCGGGAGAGCTACAATGAGCAGTTCTTC
J: TRBJ2-1
size: .
D: TRBD2
V: TRBV19

CDR3: CASSPLAGTTYEQYF
DNA: TGTGCCAGCTCACCCTTAGCGGGAACAACCTACGAGCAGTACTTC
J: TRBJ2-7
size: .
D: TRBD2
V: TRBV18

CDR3: CASSPGLAFPGELFF
DNA: TGTGCCAGCAGCCCGGGACTAGCCTTTCCCGGGGAGCTGTTTTTT
J: TRBJ2-2
size: .
D: TRBD2
V: TRBV6-1

CDR3: CSAGPGADTQYF
DNA: TGCAGCGCCGGACCCGGGGCAGATACGCAGTATTTT
J: TRBJ2-3
size: .
D: .
V: TRBV29-1

CDR3: CASSIDGTNYGYTF
DNA: TGTGCCAGCAGCATCGACGGGACTAACTATGGCTACACCTTC
J: TRBJ1-2
size: few
D: .
V: TRBV7-9

CDR3: CASSQPGLARETQYF
DNA: TGTGCCAGCAGCCAGCCGGGACTAGCGAGGGAGACCCAGTACTTC
J: TRBJ2-5
size: .
D: TRBD2
V: TRBV14

CDR3: CASSLTGQVGTEAFF
DNA: TGTGCCAGCAGCCTAACGGGACAGGTGGGGACTGAAGCTTTCTTT
J: TRBJ1-1
size: .
D: TRBD1
V: TRBV28

CDR3: CASSLTQISGNTIYF
DNA: TGTGCCAGCAGCTTAACTCAAATCTCTGGAAACACCATATATTTT
J: TRBJ1-3
size: .
D: .
V: TRBV11-2

CDR3: CASSAAGGRADTQYF
DNA: TGTGCCAGCAGCGCTGCGGGAGGCCGGGCGGATACGCAGTATTTT
J: TRBJ2-3
size: .
D: TRBD2
V: TRBV9

CDR3: CASSRGGAYEQYF
DNA: TGTGCCAGCAGTCGAGGGGGGGCCTACGAGCAGTACTTC
J: TRBJ2-7
size: .
D: .
V: TRBV28

CDR3: CASSLDSPGSPLHF
DNA: TGTGCCAGCAGCTTAGACAGTCCCGGATCACCCCTCCACTTT
J: TRBJ1-6
size: .
D: .
V: TRBV7-9

CDR3: CASSLKTSAYYEQYF
DNA: TGTGCCAGCAGCCTAAAGACTAGCGCCTACTACGAGCAGTACTTC
J: TRBJ2-7
size: once
D: TRBD2
V: TRBV9

CDR3: CASSLDSSTDTQYF
DNA: TGTGCCAGCAGCTTGGACTCTAGCACAGATACGCAGTATTTT
J: TRBJ2-3
size: .
D: .
V: TRBV5-4

CDR3: CSVAGVQETQYF
DNA: TGCAGCGTTGCCGGGGTACAAGAGACCCAGTACTTC
J: TRBJ2-5
size: .
D: .
V: TRBV29-1